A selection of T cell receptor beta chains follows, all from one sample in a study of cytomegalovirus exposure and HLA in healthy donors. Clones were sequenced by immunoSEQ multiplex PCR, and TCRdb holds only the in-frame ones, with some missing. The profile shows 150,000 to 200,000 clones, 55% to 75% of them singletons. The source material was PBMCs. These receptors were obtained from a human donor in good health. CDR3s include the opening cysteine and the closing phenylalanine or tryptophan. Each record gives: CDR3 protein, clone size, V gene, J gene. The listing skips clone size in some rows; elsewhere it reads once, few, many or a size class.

CDR3aa: CASSPPGNEQFF
abundance: once
v_gene: TRBV5-4
j_gene: TRBJ2-1

CDR3aa: CASSPWGGGETQYF
abundance: few
v_gene: TRBV9
j_gene: TRBJ2-5

CDR3aa: CASSQDSQIRTGAYEQYF
abundance: NA
v_gene: TRBV4-1
j_gene: TRBJ2-7

CDR3aa: CASSSQGTEAFF
abundance: NA
v_gene: TRBV7-9
j_gene: TRBJ1-1

CDR3aa: CASSLAAGGSYNEQFF
abundance: NA
v_gene: TRBV11-2
j_gene: TRBJ2-1

CDR3aa: CASSGTETGFYEQYF
abundance: NA
v_gene: TRBV6-5
j_gene: TRBJ2-7

CDR3aa: CSVVAGNEKLFF
abundance: NA
v_gene: TRBV29-1
j_gene: TRBJ1-4

CDR3aa: CASIKQNREGEKLFF
abundance: NA
v_gene: TRBV7-8
j_gene: TRBJ1-4

CDR3aa: CASSLERGGYEQYF
abundance: few
v_gene: TRBV7-2
j_gene: TRBJ2-7

CDR3aa: CASSADRGTIGELFF
abundance: NA
v_gene: TRBV9
j_gene: TRBJ2-2

CDR3aa: CASSLRSGREGDTEAFF
abundance: NA
v_gene: TRBV7-9
j_gene: TRBJ1-1

CDR3aa: CASSLYGDEQFF
abundance: NA
v_gene: TRBV7-9
j_gene: TRBJ2-1

CDR3aa: CSAFGQTYEQYF
abundance: NA
v_gene: TRBV29-1
j_gene: TRBJ2-7

CDR3aa: CASSLGPGTYEKLFF
abundance: NA
v_gene: TRBV7-2
j_gene: TRBJ1-4

CDR3aa: CASSLSRLNYGYTF
abundance: NA
v_gene: TRBV7-8
j_gene: TRBJ1-2

CDR3aa: CSVILVDRVAYEQYF
abundance: NA
v_gene: TRBV29-1
j_gene: TRBJ2-7

CDR3aa: CASSPNLFTDTQYF
abundance: NA
v_gene: TRBV4-3
j_gene: TRBJ2-3

CDR3aa: CASSLLPDRAYGYTF
abundance: few
v_gene: TRBV7-6
j_gene: TRBJ1-2

CDR3aa: CASSLGPATSYEQYF
abundance: NA
v_gene: TRBV18
j_gene: TRBJ2-7

CDR3aa: CASSEEDRGYSPLHF
abundance: NA
v_gene: TRBV2
j_gene: TRBJ1-6

CDR3aa: CASKGVRGGAGNIQYF
abundance: NA
v_gene: TRBV2
j_gene: TRBJ2-4

CDR3aa: CASGGSYEQYF
abundance: once
v_gene: TRBV10-1
j_gene: TRBJ2-7

CDR3aa: CAIRVRAFNEKLFF
abundance: NA
v_gene: TRBV10-3
j_gene: TRBJ1-4

CDR3aa: CASSIGQGCYEQFF
abundance: once
v_gene: TRBV21-1
j_gene: TRBJ2-1

CDR3aa: CASSYVGGEQFF
abundance: NA
v_gene: TRBV6-5
j_gene: TRBJ2-1

CDR3aa: CASSLASDGAQYF
abundance: NA
v_gene: TRBV11-3
j_gene: TRBJ2-5

CDR3aa: CASSQDASANNEQFF
abundance: NA
v_gene: TRBV4-2
j_gene: TRBJ2-1

CDR3aa: CASRLSNRGEGLRQPQHF
abundance: NA
v_gene: TRBV12-2
j_gene: TRBJ1-5

CDR3aa: CASSPTGGDYEQYF
abundance: NA
v_gene: TRBV7-2
j_gene: TRBJ2-7

CDR3aa: CASRPPSGGAYNEQFF
abundance: NA
v_gene: TRBV5-5
j_gene: TRBJ2-1

CDR3aa: CASSSSATNEKLFF
abundance: few
v_gene: TRBV5-1
j_gene: TRBJ1-4

CDR3aa: CASSLSGPAEAFF
abundance: few
v_gene: TRBV5-6
j_gene: TRBJ1-1

CDR3aa: CASSLLWLSGANVLTF
abundance: NA
v_gene: TRBV5-8
j_gene: TRBJ2-6

CDR3aa: CASSQEGGRGQEKLFF
abundance: few
v_gene: TRBV4-1
j_gene: TRBJ1-4

CDR3aa: CASSDSPGHYNEQFF
abundance: NA
v_gene: TRBV6-4
j_gene: TRBJ2-1

CDR3aa: CASSGGTGLGSPLHF
abundance: NA
v_gene: TRBV6-1
j_gene: TRBJ1-6

CDR3aa: CASSGVRGRSYEQYF
abundance: NA
v_gene: TRBV2
j_gene: TRBJ2-7

CDR3aa: CASNQGGQGSDTQYF
abundance: NA
v_gene: TRBV7-3
j_gene: TRBJ2-3

CDR3aa: CASSPRLGTVRRARETQYF
abundance: few
v_gene: TRBV7-2
j_gene: TRBJ2-5

CDR3aa: CASSFSPLQGTEAFF
abundance: few
v_gene: TRBV7-6
j_gene: TRBJ1-1

CDR3aa: CASSYGTVNTEAFF
abundance: NA
v_gene: TRBV6-5
j_gene: TRBJ1-1

CDR3aa: CASSQEYLGGDYGYTF
abundance: few
v_gene: TRBV4-3
j_gene: TRBJ1-2

CDR3aa: CASRLAGLVADTQYF
abundance: NA
v_gene: TRBV6-5
j_gene: TRBJ2-3

CDR3aa: CASSLNRGDAQYF
abundance: NA
v_gene: TRBV7-3
j_gene: TRBJ2-7

CDR3aa: CASSSRGDTYSPTDTQYF
abundance: NA
v_gene: TRBV27
j_gene: TRBJ2-3

CDR3aa: CAFSQGLGNQPQHF
abundance: few
v_gene: TRBV30
j_gene: TRBJ1-5

CDR3aa: CASSLTGGNYGYGYTF
abundance: NA
v_gene: TRBV5-4
j_gene: TRBJ1-2

CDR3aa: CASSRGGYNEQFF
abundance: NA
v_gene: TRBV13
j_gene: TRBJ2-1

CDR3aa: CASSPPGQGAGNTIYF
abundance: NA
v_gene: TRBV18
j_gene: TRBJ1-3

CDR3aa: CSASRGEKLFF
abundance: NA
v_gene: TRBV20-1
j_gene: TRBJ1-4

CDR3aa: CAISAQQGGYTF
abundance: NA
v_gene: TRBV10-3
j_gene: TRBJ1-2

CDR3aa: CATSRDPGQGAHTQYF
abundance: NA
v_gene: TRBV15
j_gene: TRBJ2-3

CDR3aa: CASSPGQQIYEQYF
abundance: NA
v_gene: TRBV11-2
j_gene: TRBJ2-7

CDR3aa: CASSALQGQPQHF
abundance: few
v_gene: TRBV6-1
j_gene: TRBJ1-5